This TCR beta chain was profiled in a study of molecular identifiers for immune sequencing clone quantification. In the study overall: In the replicates, RNA derived from roughly 20,000 or 100,000 naive CD8 cells was divided into five parts, and four were sequenced.

Germline assignment: CDR1 SEHNR and CDR2 FQNEAQ (reference sequence). The CDR3 runs to 14 residues. V lost 3 bases and J lost 2, with 11 bases in between. This clonotype has just a few counts. Library preparation followed earlier protocols using designated TCR primers. TCRdb ran MiXCR on the PCR reads and lists one entry per CDR3 protein. In the table there are over 600,000 distinct CDR3 sequences, 15% to 20% of which are singletons. The V call is TRBV7-9, the J call TRBJ2-7, with D unresolved. Material: naive CD8+ T cells from blood, with Jurkat cell RNA spiked in. Described subset: FACS-sorted CD8+CD4-CCR7+CD45RA+ naive T cells. The clonotype was recovered from a human donor in good health. Some libraries in this study had Jurkat cell RNA spiked in. CDR3 sequence (DNA): TGTGCCAGCAGCTTTCTAGAGGTAACCTACGAGCAGTACTTC. Amino acids: CASSFLEVTYEQYF. Looking up the rest from reference TRBV7-9 and TRBJ2-7 gives the full variable domain: DTGVSQNPRHKITKRGQNVTFRCDPISEHNRLYWYRQTLGQGPEFLTYFQNEAQLEKSRLLSDRFSAERPKGSFSTLEIQRTEQGDSAMYLCASSFLEVTYEQYFGPGTRLTVT.